These T cell receptor beta chains were read from a single sample in a study of T-cell reconstitution after alpha-beta-depleted transplantation in children. TCRdb used MiXCR to reprocess the PCR reads, holding one entry per CDR3 protein. The sample includes approximately 270,000 distinct CDR3 sequences, 20% to 30% seen only once; the top ten take around 4.8%. The sample consisted of PBMCs, mostly from graft donor cells, taken 360 days after TCRalphabeta/CD19-depleted stem cell transplant. These receptors were obtained from a female patient aged 2-9 years who had a stem cell transplant for congenital amegakaryocytic thrombocytopenia, so the T cells may come from the graft donor. The CDR3 runs from the conserved cysteine through the conserved F or W. Fields, in order: CDR3 DNA, CDR3 protein, V gene, clone size, J gene, D gene, CDR3 length. A D gene is named only where the DNA matches it firmly. Size is stated for part of the rows, as once, few or many counts, or as a class when the clone is expanded.

CDR3nt: TGTGCCAGCAGGGGCGATGCCGCTGGGGGGCCTGAAGCTTTCTTT; CDR3aa: CASRGDAAGGPEAFF; v_gene: TRBV12-3/TRBV12-4; abundance: NA; j_gene: TRBJ1-1; d_gene: NA; len: 15
CDR3nt: TGTGCCAGCAGCCCAGTGGGAGATACGCAGTATTTT; CDR3aa: CASSPVGDTQYF; v_gene: TRBV7-3; abundance: few; j_gene: TRBJ2-3; d_gene: NA; len: 12
CDR3nt: TGTGCCATCAGTGAGTCCACAGGGAACTATGGGTACACCTTC; CDR3aa: CAISESTGNYGYTF; v_gene: TRBV10-3; abundance: once; j_gene: TRBJ1-2; d_gene: NA; len: 14
CDR3nt: TGTGCCAGCGGAAGTGGTGGGACAGATACGCAGTATTTT; CDR3aa: CASGSGGTDTQYF; v_gene: TRBV6-4; abundance: NA; j_gene: TRBJ2-3; d_gene: NA; len: 13
CDR3nt: TGTGCCAGCAGCGTAGGTTTAGGACAGGGAGGGACTAGCGGGACTTACAATGAGCAGTTCTTC; CDR3aa: CASSVGLGQGGTSGTYNEQFF; v_gene: TRBV9; abundance: NA; j_gene: TRBJ2-1; d_gene: TRBD2; len: 21
CDR3nt: TGTGCCAGCAGCTGGACTAGCGGGAGTGGGAATGAGCAGTTCTTC; CDR3aa: CASSWTSGSGNEQFF; v_gene: TRBV11-2; abundance: NA; j_gene: TRBJ2-1; d_gene: TRBD2; len: 15
CDR3nt: TGTGCCAGCAGCCTGCTGGGACAGGGGAACACTGAAGCTTTCTTT; CDR3aa: CASSLLGQGNTEAFF; v_gene: TRBV11-2; abundance: NA; j_gene: TRBJ1-1; d_gene: TRBD1; len: 15
CDR3nt: TGTGCCAGCACCCATTTCCGGGGGCAGAATACGCAGTATTTT; CDR3aa: CASTHFRGQNTQYF; v_gene: TRBV7-8; abundance: NA; j_gene: TRBJ2-3; d_gene: NA; len: 14
CDR3nt: TGTGCCAGCAGTTTCTCCCCCAACAGGGATGAAAAACTGTTTTTT; CDR3aa: CASSFSPNRDEKLFF; v_gene: TRBV12-3/TRBV12-4; abundance: few; j_gene: TRBJ1-4; d_gene: NA; len: 15
CDR3nt: TGTGCCACCAGTGATTTAGCGGGAGGAGCAGAGACCCAGTACTTC; CDR3aa: CATSDLAGGAETQYF; v_gene: TRBV24-1; abundance: few; j_gene: TRBJ2-5; d_gene: TRBD2; len: 15
CDR3nt: TGTGCCAGCAGCTTAGGTCCCTCAGTAATCTCTGGAAACACCATATATTTT; CDR3aa: CASSLGPSVISGNTIYF; v_gene: TRBV11-2; abundance: NA; j_gene: TRBJ1-3; d_gene: NA; len: 17
CDR3nt: TGTGCCAGCAGTCCCTCTGGGACAGGGAATCGGTTCTACGAGCAGTACTTC; CDR3aa: CASSPSGTGNRFYEQYF; v_gene: TRBV28; abundance: few; j_gene: TRBJ2-7; d_gene: TRBD1; len: 17
CDR3nt: TGTGCCAGCCAGGACAGGATAAGCACAGATACGCAGTATTTT; CDR3aa: CASQDRISTDTQYF; v_gene: TRBV2; abundance: few; j_gene: TRBJ2-3; d_gene: TRBD1; len: 14
CDR3nt: TGTGCCACCAGTGACCCCCTAGCGGGGGGTCTGGATACCCAGTACTTC; CDR3aa: CATSDPLAGGLDTQYF; v_gene: TRBV24-1; abundance: NA; j_gene: TRBJ2-5; d_gene: TRBD2; len: 16
CDR3nt: TGCAGTGCAAACAGGGTCACCGGGGAGCTGTTTTTT; CDR3aa: CSANRVTGELFF; v_gene: TRBV20-1; abundance: NA; j_gene: TRBJ2-2; d_gene: NA; len: 12
CDR3nt: TGCAGCGTTGAACAGGGTTACGAGCAGTACTTC; CDR3aa: CSVEQGYEQYF; v_gene: TRBV29-1; abundance: many; j_gene: TRBJ2-7; d_gene: NA; len: 11
CDR3nt: TGTGCCACCCAGCCGGACAGAAGCACAGATACGCAGTATTTT; CDR3aa: CATQPDRSTDTQYF; v_gene: TRBV10-3; abundance: NA; j_gene: TRBJ2-3; d_gene: NA; len: 14
CDR3nt: TGTGCCAGCAGCCAAGTTGGCGGGAGGGCGTCCTACAATGAGCAGTTCTTC; CDR3aa: CASSQVGGRASYNEQFF; v_gene: TRBV4-2; abundance: many; j_gene: TRBJ2-1; d_gene: TRBD2; len: 17
CDR3nt: TGTGCCAGCAGCTTTTCAGGGGCGGCCTACAATGAGCAGTTCTTC; CDR3aa: CASSFSGAAYNEQFF; v_gene: TRBV7-3; abundance: few; j_gene: TRBJ2-1; d_gene: NA; len: 15
CDR3nt: TGTGCCACCAGTGATTCGACTTGGGCAGGCACAGATACGCAGTATTTT; CDR3aa: CATSDSTWAGTDTQYF; v_gene: TRBV24-1; abundance: NA; j_gene: TRBJ2-3; d_gene: NA; len: 16
CDR3nt: TGTGCCAGCAGAACAGCGGGGAAAAGAGAGACCCAGTACTTC; CDR3aa: CASRTAGKRETQYF; v_gene: TRBV28; abundance: few; j_gene: TRBJ2-5; d_gene: TRBD2; len: 14
CDR3nt: TGCAGCGTTCCGGGACAGGGCACGAACACCGGGGAGCTGTTTTTT; CDR3aa: CSVPGQGTNTGELFF; v_gene: TRBV29-1; abundance: many; j_gene: TRBJ2-2; d_gene: TRBD1; len: 15
CDR3nt: TGCGCCAGCGGTTGGGGAGGGACGAACACTGAAGCTTTCTTT; CDR3aa: CASGWGGTNTEAFF; v_gene: TRBV5-1; abundance: few; j_gene: TRBJ1-1; d_gene: NA; len: 14
CDR3nt: TGTGCCACGAAGGACGGTGGGGCACAGTATTTT; CDR3aa: CATKDGGAQYF; v_gene: TRBV6-2/TRBV6-3; abundance: NA; j_gene: TRBJ2-3; d_gene: NA; len: 11
CDR3nt: TGTGCCAGCAACAGGCCCCATGGCGTGAACACTGAAGCTTTCTTT; CDR3aa: CASNRPHGVNTEAFF; v_gene: TRBV6-1; abundance: NA; j_gene: TRBJ1-1; d_gene: NA; len: 15
CDR3nt: TGCGCCAGCAGCTTGGAAATGCAGGGCCAAGAGACCCAGTACTTC; CDR3aa: CASSLEMQGQETQYF; v_gene: TRBV5-1; abundance: NA; j_gene: TRBJ2-5; d_gene: NA; len: 15
CDR3nt: TGCGCCAGCAGCCGCTGGGGAGCGGGAGCGCAAGAGACCCAGTACTTC; CDR3aa: CASSRWGAGAQETQYF; v_gene: TRBV4-1; abundance: NA; j_gene: TRBJ2-5; d_gene: TRBD2; len: 16
CDR3nt: TGTGCCACCAGTGCCTATTCTAGCGCCATTTCCTCCTACAATGAGCAGTTCTTC; CDR3aa: CATSAYSSAISSYNEQFF; v_gene: TRBV24-1; abundance: NA; j_gene: TRBJ2-1; d_gene: NA; len: 18
CDR3nt: TGCGCCAGCAGCTTGTTGGGGGGGCTAAACACAGATACGCAGTATTTT; CDR3aa: CASSLLGGLNTDTQYF; v_gene: TRBV5-1; abundance: NA; j_gene: TRBJ2-3; d_gene: NA; len: 16
CDR3nt: TGTGCCAGCAGCCGAGCCCCAGAGACCCAGTACTTC; CDR3aa: CASSRAPETQYF; v_gene: TRBV11-2; abundance: NA; j_gene: TRBJ2-5; d_gene: NA; len: 12